The sequence of this T cell receptor (beta chain) was determined in a study of OX40 agonist ivuxolimab in advanced cancers. On the study more broadly: Those enrolled were roughly 80% male, with a mean age of roughly 62 years and ages from roughly 20 to 90. Prior therapy, whether anti-PD-1, anti-PD-L1 or anti-CTLA-4, was allowed, and more than 35% had some. Three patients responded partially, comprising one with hepatocellular carcinoma and two with cutaneous melanoma.

Clones were read by immunoSEQ multiplex PCR, and TCRdb kept only the in-frame ones, dropping some. The sample lists some 86,000 clones, about 85% seen once, with 3.5% to 4.5% in the top ten. The CDR3 contains 12 residues. CDR1 is SNHLY and CDR2 is FYNNEI in the germline V gene. The V and J ends lost 6 bases and 10 bases, in that order; junction bases with no gene match: 7. This material consisted of CD4+ or CD8+ T cells sorted from blood, taken in a trial of the OX40 agonist ivuxolimab. The source is an adult with an advanced solid tumor such as melanoma, head and neck, liver or kidney cancer. This rearrangement joins TRBV2 to TRBJ1-1; 8 bases align to TRBD1. The CDR3, as DNA: TGTGCCAGCAGCGGACAGGGAGGGGGAGCTTTCTTT. Translated: CASSGQGGGAFF.